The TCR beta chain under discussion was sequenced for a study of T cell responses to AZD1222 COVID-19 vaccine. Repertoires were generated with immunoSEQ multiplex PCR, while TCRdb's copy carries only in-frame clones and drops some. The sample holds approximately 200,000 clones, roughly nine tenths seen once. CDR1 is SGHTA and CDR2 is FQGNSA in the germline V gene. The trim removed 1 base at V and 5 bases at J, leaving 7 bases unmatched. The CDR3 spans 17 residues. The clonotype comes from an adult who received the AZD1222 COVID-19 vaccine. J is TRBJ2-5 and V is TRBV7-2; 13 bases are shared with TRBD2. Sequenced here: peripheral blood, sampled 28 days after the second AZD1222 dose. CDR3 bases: TGTGCCAGCAGCTTAGGGGGGGGACTAGCGGGATTGGAGACCCAGTACTTC. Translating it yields CASSLGGGLAGLETQYF.